This T cell receptor beta chain was captured in a study of T cells after somatic rescue of genetic block (dated by TCRdb to the early 2020s). General notes on the study: The study assessed how robust, over the long term, a T-cell system was when the system had developed through somatic rescue of a genetic block in T-cell development.

The CDR3, from cysteine to phenylalanine, totals 14 residues. Only CDR3 DNA is held: 42 bases, read in frame from base 1. CDR1 and CDR2 are read off the germline V gene as SGHVS and FNYEAQ. The V end loses 0 bases and the J end loses 4 bases, and a stretch of 10 bases separates them. The library was prepared using the immunoSEQ multiplex PCR assay. This immuneACCESS table, as held by TCRdb, lists in-frame sequences with V and J called but not all clones. Of the missing ones, under half trace to an unresolved V gene in checked studies; the others have no known cause. Across this sample there are approximately 12,000 clones, with roughly 73% seen only once. The ten largest clones add up to just under 20% of the sample. In its sample, this clone comes out as medium-sized (0.01 to 0.1%). The specificity of this receptor is unknown. Base quality data are lacking; no much larger clone is found one base away.

The chain is assembled from TRBV7-6 and TRBJ2-7; TRBD1 is a weak D gene call, 6 bases matching. The clonotype comes from a boy younger than 18. Sequenced input: peripheral blood mononuclear cells (PBMCs). CDR3 protein: CASSLAGHMYEQYF. DNA sequence: TGTGCCAGCAGCTTAGCGGGACATATGTACGAGCAGTACTTC.